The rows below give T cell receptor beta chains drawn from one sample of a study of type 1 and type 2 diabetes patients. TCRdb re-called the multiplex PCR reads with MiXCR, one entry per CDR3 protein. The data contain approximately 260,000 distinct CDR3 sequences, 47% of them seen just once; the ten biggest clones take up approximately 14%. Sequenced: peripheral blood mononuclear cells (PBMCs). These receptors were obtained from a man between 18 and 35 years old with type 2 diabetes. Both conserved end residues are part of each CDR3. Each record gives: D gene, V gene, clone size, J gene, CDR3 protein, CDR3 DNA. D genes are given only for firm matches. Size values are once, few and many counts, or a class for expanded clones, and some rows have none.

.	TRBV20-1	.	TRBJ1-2	CSARAVDFYGYTF	TGCAGTGCTAGAGCGGTAGATTTCTATGGCTACACCTTC
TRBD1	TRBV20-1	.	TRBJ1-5	CSARGQEKQPQHF	TGCAGTGCTAGGGGACAGGAAAAACAGCCCCAGCATTTT
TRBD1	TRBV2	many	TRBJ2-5	CASRDGTANQETQYF	TGTGCCAGCAGGGACGGGACAGCCAACCAAGAGACCCAGTACTTC
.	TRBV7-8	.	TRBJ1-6	CASSLDISGSTLHF	TGTGCCAGCAGCTTAGACATTTCCGGGAGTACCCTCCACTTT
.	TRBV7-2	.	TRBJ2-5	CASSSGGGEETQYF	TGTGCCAGCAGTTCGGGTGGAGGCGAGGAGACCCAGTACTTC
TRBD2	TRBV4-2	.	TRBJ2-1	CASSQGTSGGYEQFF	TGTGCTAGCAGCCAAGGGACTAGCGGGGGCTATGAGCAGTTCTTC
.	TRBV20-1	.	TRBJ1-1	CSASVTGVNTEAFF	TGCAGTGCTAGTGTGACGGGAGTGAACACTGAAGCTTTCTTT
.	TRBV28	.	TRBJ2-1	CASSGGAGARNEQFF	TGTGCCAGCAGCGGGGGCGCGGGAGCGAGGAATGAGCAGTTCTTC
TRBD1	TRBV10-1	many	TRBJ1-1	CASRDRANTEAFF	TGCGCCAGCAGGGACAGGGCGAACACTGAAGCTTTCTTT
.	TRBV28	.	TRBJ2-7	CASSLNDQGYEQYF	TGTGCCAGCAGTTTGAACGACCAGGGCTACGAGCAGTACTTC
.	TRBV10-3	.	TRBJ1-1	CAVGGANTEAFF	TGTGCCGTCGGGGGGGCGAACACTGAAGCTTTCTTT
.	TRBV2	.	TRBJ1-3	CASSDWDVGNTIYF	TGTGCCAGCAGTGATTGGGACGTAGGAAACACCATATATTTT
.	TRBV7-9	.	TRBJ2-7	CASSLQVPHEQYF	TGTGCCAGCAGCTTACAAGTTCCCCACGAGCAGTACTTC
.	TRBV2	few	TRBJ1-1	CASTRDMNTEAFF	TGTGCCAGCACCAGGGACATGAACACTGAAGCTTTCTTT
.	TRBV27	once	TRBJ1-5	CASSLSGLGRQPQHF	TGTGCCAGCAGTTTATCAGGGTTAGGTCGTCAGCCCCAGCATTTT
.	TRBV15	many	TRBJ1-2	CATSRGTVDSGYTF	TGTGCCACCAGCAGAGGGACCGTCGACTCCGGCTACACCTTC
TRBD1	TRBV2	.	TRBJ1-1	CASSARTGANEAFF	TGTGCCAGCAGCGCCCGGACAGGGGCGAATGAAGCTTTCTTT
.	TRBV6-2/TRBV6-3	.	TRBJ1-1	CASSGGYITEAFF	TGTGCCAGCAGTGGAGGGTACATCACTGAAGCTTTCTTT
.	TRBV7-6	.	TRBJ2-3	CASSRDAASTDTQYF	TGTGCCAGCAGCCGGGACGCTGCTAGCACAGATACGCAGTATTTT
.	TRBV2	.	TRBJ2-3	CASSEPRSTDTQYF	TGTGCCAGCAGTGAACCGCGGTCAACGGATACGCAGTATTTT
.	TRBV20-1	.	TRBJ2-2	CSARARGNTGELFF	TGCAGTGCTAGAGCCAGGGGTAACACCGGGGAGCTGTTTTTT
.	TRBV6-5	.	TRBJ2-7	CASSPTAAGSYEQYF	TGCGCCAGCAGCCCTACGGCGGCAGGGTCCTACGAGCAGTACTTC
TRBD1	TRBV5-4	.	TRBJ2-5	CASSLDRGLGETQYF	TGTGCCAGCAGCTTGGACAGGGGGCTTGGAGAGACCCAGTACTTC
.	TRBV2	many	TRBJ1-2	CASSEVRETAYSF	TGTGCCAGCAGTGAAGTTAGAGAGACAGCTTACTCCTTC
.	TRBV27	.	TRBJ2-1	CASSPWRGTSYNEQFF	TGTGCCAGCAGTCCTTGGCGGGGCACCTCCTACAATGAGCAGTTCTTC
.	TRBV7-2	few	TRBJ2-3	CASSPAQVTDTQYF	TGTGCCAGCAGCCCTGCACAGGTCACAGATACGCAGTATTTT
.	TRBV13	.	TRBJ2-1	CASSVTSRTYNEQFF	TGTGCCAGCAGCGTAACTAGCCGTACCTACAATGAGCAGTTCTTC
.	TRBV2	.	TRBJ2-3	CASSDRTGLQYF	TGTGCCAGCAGTGACCGAACGGGATTGCAGTATTTT
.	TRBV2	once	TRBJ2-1	CASKAAGVDEQFF	TGTGCCAGCAAGGCCGCCGGGGTGGATGAGCAGTTCTTC
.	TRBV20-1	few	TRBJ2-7	CSARVPRSYEQYF	TGCAGTGCTAGAGTACCGCGTTCCTACGAGCAGTACTTC
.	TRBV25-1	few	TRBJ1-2	CASSELRDGYTF	TGTGCCAGCAGTGAACTCCGGGATGGCTACACCTTC